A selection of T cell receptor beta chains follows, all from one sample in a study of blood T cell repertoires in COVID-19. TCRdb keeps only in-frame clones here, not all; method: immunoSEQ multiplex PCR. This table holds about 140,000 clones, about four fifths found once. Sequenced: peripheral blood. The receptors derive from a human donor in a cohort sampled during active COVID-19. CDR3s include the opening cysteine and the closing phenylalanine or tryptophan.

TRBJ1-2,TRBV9,CASSVAGVGAYGYTF
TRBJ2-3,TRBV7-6,CASSPAVGSGRAQYF
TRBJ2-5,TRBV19,CASSIDPSGETQYF
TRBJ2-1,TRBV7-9,CASSHTGAWEQFF
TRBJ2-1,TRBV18,CASIPLGAGSYNEQFF
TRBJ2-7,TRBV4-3,CASSQAINRVYEQYF
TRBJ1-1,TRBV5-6,CASSLRTGMNTEAFF
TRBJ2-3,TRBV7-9,CASSLTGGTDTQYF
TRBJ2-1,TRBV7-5,CARSLEGASHNEQFF
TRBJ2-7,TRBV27,CASSGGRVSYEQYF
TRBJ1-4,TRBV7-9,CASSLDREGKLFF
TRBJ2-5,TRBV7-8,CASSLSRGVETQYF
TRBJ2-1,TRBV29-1,CSVRQGARLNEQFF
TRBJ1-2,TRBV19,CASSAGRPAFGYTF
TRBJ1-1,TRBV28,CASRSGATEAFF
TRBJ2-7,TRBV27,CASSFIQGAGEQYF
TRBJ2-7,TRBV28,CASRQGYEQYF
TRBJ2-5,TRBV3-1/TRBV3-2,CASSQAPGRETQYF
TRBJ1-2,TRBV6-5,CASSYLSGTNYGYTF
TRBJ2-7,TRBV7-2,CASSSAGTAYEQYF
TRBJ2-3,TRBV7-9,CASSPAGFHTDTQYF
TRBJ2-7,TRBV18,CASSPAGLAGGSPTSYEQYF
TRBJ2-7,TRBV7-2,CASSLVGGRAGGEQYF
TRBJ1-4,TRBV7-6,CASSLGRATNEKLFF
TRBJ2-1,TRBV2,CASSAGTSGNEQFF
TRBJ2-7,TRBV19,CASSMDNYEQYF
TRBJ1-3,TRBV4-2,CASSQDSELWSNTIYF
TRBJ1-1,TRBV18,CASSRRGTGLNTEAFF
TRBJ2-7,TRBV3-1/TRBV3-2,CASSGAGFSYEQYF
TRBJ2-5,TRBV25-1,CASSGLGQGEETQYF
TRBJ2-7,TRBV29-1,CSVEGGQSSKIYEQYF
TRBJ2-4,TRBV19,CASTQGGLAKNIQYF
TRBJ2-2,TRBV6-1,CASSEAPAFPGQVSPGELFF
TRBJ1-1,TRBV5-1,CASSQGDRQRTEAFF
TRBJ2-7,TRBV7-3,CANWGRVRWEQYF
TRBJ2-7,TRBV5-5,CASSFSLASEQYF
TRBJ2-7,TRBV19,CASSRRLAETYEQYF
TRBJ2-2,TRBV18,CASSPETSGRAGELFF
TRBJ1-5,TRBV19,CASTRGQGGQPQHF
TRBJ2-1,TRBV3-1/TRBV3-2,CASSPYRGRDNEQFF
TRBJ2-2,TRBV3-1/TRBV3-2,CASSQEARGPYTGELFF
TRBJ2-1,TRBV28,CASTRDGLDNEQFF
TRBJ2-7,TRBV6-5,CASSKGAGEQYF
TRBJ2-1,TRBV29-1,CSVAGGTYNEQFF
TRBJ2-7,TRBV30,CAWGGQSIRPEQYF
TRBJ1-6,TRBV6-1,CASSVRPPDFRLPSPLHF
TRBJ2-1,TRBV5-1,CASSLASGAFGNEQFF
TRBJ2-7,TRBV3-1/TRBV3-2,CASSQGDRVGEQYF
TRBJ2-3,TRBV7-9,CASRGQGMPDTQYF
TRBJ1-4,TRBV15,CATSKGQPSGEKLFF
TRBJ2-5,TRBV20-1,CSARLIETQYF
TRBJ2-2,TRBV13,CASSRSGTGYTGELFF
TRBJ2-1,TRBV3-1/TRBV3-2,CASSLSGLLYNEQFF
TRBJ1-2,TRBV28,CASSQTTGPYGYTF